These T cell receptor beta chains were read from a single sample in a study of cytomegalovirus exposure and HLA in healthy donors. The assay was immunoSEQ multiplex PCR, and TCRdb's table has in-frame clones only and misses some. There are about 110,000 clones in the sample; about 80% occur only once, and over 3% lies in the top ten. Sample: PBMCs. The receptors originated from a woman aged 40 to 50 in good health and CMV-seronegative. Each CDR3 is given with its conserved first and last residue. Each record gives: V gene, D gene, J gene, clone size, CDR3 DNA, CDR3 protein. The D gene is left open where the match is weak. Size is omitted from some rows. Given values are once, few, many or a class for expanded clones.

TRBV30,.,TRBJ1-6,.,TGTGCCTGGAGTGTAGGACAAATAGGGGTTTCACCCCTCCACTTT,CAWSVGQIGVSPLHF
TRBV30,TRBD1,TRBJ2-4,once,TGTGCCTGGAGTCGAGGGGGCCTCGGAGCCAAAAACATTCAGTACTTC,CAWSRGGLGAKNIQYF
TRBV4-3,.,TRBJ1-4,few,TGCGCCAGCAGCCCTTTAGTAGCTAATGAAAAACTGTTTTTT,CASSPLVANEKLFF
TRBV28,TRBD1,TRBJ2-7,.,TGTGCCAGCAGTTCGGGACAGGGGGCCTCCGAGCAGTACTTC,CASSSGQGASEQYF
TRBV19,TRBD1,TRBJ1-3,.,TGTGCCAGTAGTATTACCTTCAGGGGGAGCTCTGGAAACACCATATATTTT,CASSITFRGSSGNTIYF
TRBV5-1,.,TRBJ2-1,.,TGCGCCAGCAGCTTGAAAACCTCTAGCTCCTACAATGAGCAGTTCTTC,CASSLKTSSSYNEQFF
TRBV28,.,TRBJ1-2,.,TGTGCCAGCAGGTCGGGACAACCCGGCTATGGCTACACCTTC,CASRSGQPGYGYTF
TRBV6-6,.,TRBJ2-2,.,TGTGCCAGCAGCCTCGGGGTCCTGGGGGGCACCGGGGAGCTGTTTTTT,CASSLGVLGGTGELFF
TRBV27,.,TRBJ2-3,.,TGTGCCAGCAGTTTCGACTACACAGATACGCAGTATTTT,CASSFDYTDTQYF
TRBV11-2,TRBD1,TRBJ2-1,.,TGTGCCAGCAGCCCTATACCGACAGGGGCGGACAATGAGCAGTTCTTC,CASSPIPTGADNEQFF
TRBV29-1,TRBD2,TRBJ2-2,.,TGCAGCGCCAGGACTAGCGGGAGTGCGATCGGCGGGGAGCTGTTTTTT,CSARTSGSAIGGELFF
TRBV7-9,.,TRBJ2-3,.,TGTGCCAGCAGCTTGTGGGTCGGGGGGCGCACAGATACGCAGTATTTT,CASSLWVGGRTDTQYF
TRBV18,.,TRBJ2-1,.,TGTGCCAGCTCACCGAGACTAGTGAAGGCAGGCAATGAGCAGTTCTTC,CASSPRLVKAGNEQFF
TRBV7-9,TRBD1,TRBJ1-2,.,TGTGCCAGCAGCCTCCTCACAGGGGACCCCTATGGCTACACCTTC,CASSLLTGDPYGYTF
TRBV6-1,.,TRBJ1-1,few,TGTGCCAGCAGGGAATGGGCGGGCCGTGAAGCTTTCTTT,CASREWAGREAFF
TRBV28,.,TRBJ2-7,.,TGTGCCAGCAGGGTTTTCGGGGGAACCTACGAGCAGTACTTC,CASRVFGGTYEQYF
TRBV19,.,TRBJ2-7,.,TGTGCCAGCGGAACAGGAGTTCAAGCCTACGAGCAGTACTTC,CASGTGVQAYEQYF
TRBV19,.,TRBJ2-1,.,TGTGCCAGTAATACCGGGAGCCCCTACAATGAGCAGTTCTTC,CASNTGSPYNEQFF
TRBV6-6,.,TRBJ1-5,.,TGTGCCAGCAGTCAGGGCGGCAATCAGCCCCAGCATTTT,CASSQGGNQPQHF
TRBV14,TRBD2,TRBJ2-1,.,TGTGCCAGCAGCCTTGGACTAGCGGGGGGGCACGAGCAGTTCTTC,CASSLGLAGGHEQFF
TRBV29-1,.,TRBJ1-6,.,TGCAGCGTTGCGGAGGGCTCCTATAATTCACCCCTCCACTTT,CSVAEGSYNSPLHF
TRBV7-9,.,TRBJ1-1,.,TGTGCCAGCAGCTTAGGCCTTAGTGGCACTGAAGCTTTCTTT,CASSLGLSGTEAFF
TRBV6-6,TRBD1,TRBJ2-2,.,TGTGCCAGCAGTCTCAGGGGGCAGTCGAACACCGGGGAGCTGTTTTTT,CASSLRGQSNTGELFF
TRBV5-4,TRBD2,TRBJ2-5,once,TGTGCCAGCAGCTCCTCGGCGGGGGGGCCGAAGGGAGAGACCCAGTACTTC,CASSSSAGGPKGETQYF
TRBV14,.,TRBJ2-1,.,TGTGCCAGCAGCCGCCTCGTCAGCGGTGAGCAGTTCTTC,CASSRLVSGEQFF
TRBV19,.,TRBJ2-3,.,TGTGCCAGTAGTATAGATGACAGAAGTAGCACAGATACGCAGTATTTT,CASSIDDRSSTDTQYF
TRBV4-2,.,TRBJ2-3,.,TGTGCCAGCAGCCAACAACATACGGGGGGCAAAGATACGCAGTATTTT,CASSQQHTGGKDTQYF
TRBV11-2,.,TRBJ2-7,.,TGTGCCAGCAGCTCGGTCGGTCCTTGGGAGGAGCAGCACTTC,CASSSVGPWEEQHF
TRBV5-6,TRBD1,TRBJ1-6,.,TGTGCCAGCAGCCCGGGACAGGCGGGGACCTATAATTCACCCCTCCACTTT,CASSPGQAGTYNSPLHF
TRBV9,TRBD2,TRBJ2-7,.,TGTGCCAGCAGCGTGGGACTAGCGGGGACACCCTCCTACGAGCAGTACTTC,CASSVGLAGTPSYEQYF
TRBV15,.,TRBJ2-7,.,TGTGCCACCAGCTTCAGACAGGATTATGGGGGCGAGCAGTACTTC,CATSFRQDYGGEQYF
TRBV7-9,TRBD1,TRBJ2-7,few,TGTGCCAGCAGCTTCGGTGTTTCCGGGACAGACTACGAGCAGTACTTC,CASSFGVSGTDYEQYF
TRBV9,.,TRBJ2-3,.,TGTGCCAGCAGCGTAGGCCCTGGGCCCCCCGATACGCAGTATTTT,CASSVGPGPPDTQYF
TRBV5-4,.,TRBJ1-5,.,TGTGCCAGCAGCTTAGCTCCTCGGGACACCCAGCATTTT,CASSLAPRDTQHF
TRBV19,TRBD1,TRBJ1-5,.,TGTGCCAGTAGTCCGGACAGGGGGATCAATCAGCCCCAGCATTTT,CASSPDRGINQPQHF
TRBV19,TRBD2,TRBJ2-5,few,TGTGCCACCTCGCAAGCGGGGTTCCAAGAGACCCAGTACTTC,CATSQAGFQETQYF
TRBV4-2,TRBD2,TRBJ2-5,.,TGTGCCAGCAGCACCCCGACTAGCGGGAGAACCCCTACGGAGCAGTACTTC,CASSTPTSGRTPTEQYF